This TCR beta chain was captured in a study of blood T cells in healthy people across ages. General observations from the study: Long-lived donors had more naive CD4+ cells and higher diversity than aged donors.

Germline V CDR1 and CDR2: DFQATT, SNEGSKA (reference sequence). The CDR3 totals 14 residues. Trimming at V came to 6 bases and at J to 2 bases, leaving 3 bases not matched to a gene. Turning to this clonotype: Its target is not known.

The use of a sample-barcoded 5' primer and a J-beta primer mix characterized a second PCR of roughly 7 to 12 cycles. Each cDNA molecule, via a template-switch adaptor with 12 random nucleotides, was tagged. MiXCR was run by TCRdb on the 5' RACE reads, yielding one entry per CDR3 protein. The profile covers about 1.4 million distinct CDR3 sequences, with 45% to 70% appearing a single time and over 5.5% taken by the ten largest. This clonotype originated in a man between 18 and 29 years old in good health. V usage is TRBV20-1 and J usage is TRBJ2-4; the match to TRBD1 covers 11 bases. Input material: blood. CDR3 coding DNA: TGCAGTGCGAGGGACAGGGGGTCCAAAAACATTCAGTACTTC. It specifies CSARDRGSKNIQYF.